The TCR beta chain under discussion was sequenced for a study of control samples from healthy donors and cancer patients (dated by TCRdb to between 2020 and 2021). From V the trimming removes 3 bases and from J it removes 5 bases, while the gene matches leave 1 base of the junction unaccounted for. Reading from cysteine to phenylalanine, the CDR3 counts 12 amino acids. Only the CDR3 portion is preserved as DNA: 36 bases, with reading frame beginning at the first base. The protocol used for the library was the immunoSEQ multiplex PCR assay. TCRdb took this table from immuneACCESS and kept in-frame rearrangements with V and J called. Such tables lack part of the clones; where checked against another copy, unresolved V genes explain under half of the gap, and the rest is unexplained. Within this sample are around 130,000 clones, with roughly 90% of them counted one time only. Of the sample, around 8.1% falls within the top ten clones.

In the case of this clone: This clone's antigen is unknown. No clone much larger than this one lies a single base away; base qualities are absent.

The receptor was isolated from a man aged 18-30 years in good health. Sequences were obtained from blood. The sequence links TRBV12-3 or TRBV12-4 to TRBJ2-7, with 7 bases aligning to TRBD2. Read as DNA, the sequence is TGTGCCAGCAGTTTCGGGGGGAACGAGCAGTACTTC. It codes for CASSFGGNEQYF.